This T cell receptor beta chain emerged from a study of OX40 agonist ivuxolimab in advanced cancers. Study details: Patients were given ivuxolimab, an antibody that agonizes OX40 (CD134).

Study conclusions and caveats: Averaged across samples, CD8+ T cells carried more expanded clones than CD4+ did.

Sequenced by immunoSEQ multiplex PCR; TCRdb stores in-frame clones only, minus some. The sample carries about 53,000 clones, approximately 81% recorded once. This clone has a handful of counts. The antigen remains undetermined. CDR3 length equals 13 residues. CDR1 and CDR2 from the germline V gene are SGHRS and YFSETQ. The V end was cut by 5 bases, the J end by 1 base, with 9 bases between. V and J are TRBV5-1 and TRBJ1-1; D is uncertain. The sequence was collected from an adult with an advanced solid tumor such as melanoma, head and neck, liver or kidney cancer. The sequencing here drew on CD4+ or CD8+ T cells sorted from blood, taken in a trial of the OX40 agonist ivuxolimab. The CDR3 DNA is TGCGCCAGCAGGGTGTCGTCGAACACTGAAGCTTTCTTT. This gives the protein CASRVSSNTEAFF.